These 31 T cell receptor beta chains were sequenced from one sample in a study of blood T cell repertoires in COVID-19. Method: immunoSEQ multiplex PCR; TCRdb's copy keeps in-frame clones and lacks some. In the table there are tens of thousands of clones, about 86% of which are singletons. The material sequenced was peripheral blood. The receptor source for this set is a woman in her sixties or seventies with acute or convalescent COVID-19.

J is TRBJ1-1 and V is TRBV28; no clear D gene. Germline CDR1 reads MDHEN; CDR2 reads SYDVKM. The CDR3 contains 16 residues. V was cut by 6 bases and J by 0 bases, with 17 bases left in between. The CDR3 coding sequence is TGTGCCAGCAGGACCCGGGAGCATGTCATGAACACTGAAGCTTTCTTT. This encodes CASRTREHVMNTEAFF.

In this sample, this clone turned up a few times. The genes are TRBV10-3 and TRBJ1-1; no reliable D call. Trimming pared 7 bases from V and 4 bases from J, leaving 16 bases between. The CDR3 sequence is 14 residues long. Germline CDR1 ENHRY, CDR2 SYGVKD. CDR3 region: CAIKPYGGLTEAFF. The CDR3 coding sequence is TGTGCCATCAAGCCCTATGGAGGGCTCACTGAAGCTTTCTTT.

The CDR3 loop is CASSLEQGYTGELFF. CDR3 nucleotides: TGTGCCAGCAGCTTAGAACAGGGGTATACCGGGGAGCTGTTTTTT. The gene calls are TRBV7-9 and TRBJ2-2, with 7 nucleotides matching TRBD1. J gave up 5 bases and V 1 base, and 4 bases lay outside the gene matches. CDR3 length: 15 residues. CDR1 and CDR2 (germline): SEHNR, FQNEAQ (reference sequence).

This chain uses TRBV7-3 with TRBJ2-5, with TRBD2 matching 10 bases. Germline V gives CDR1 SGHTA, CDR2 FQGTGA. The CDR3 totals 15 residues. V was pared by 5 bases and J by 6 bases, with 9 bases of the junction left unmatched. DNA for the CDR3: TGTGCCAGCAGCCCCCTCGGGACTAGCGATAAGACCCAGTACTTC. Protein: CASSPLGTSDKTQYF.

The chain employs TRBV13 and TRBJ1-4; 9 bases agree with TRBD1. J was trimmed by 8 bases and V by 5 bases; bases with no gene match: 12. The CDR3 has 16 residues. Germline V gives CDR1 PRHDT, CDR2 FYEKMQ (reference sequence). The CDR3 DNA sequence: TGTGCCAGCAGCCGGACCCCGGGACAGGGAGGCGAAAAACTGTTTTTT. Translated: CASSRTPGQGGEKLFF.

The chain carries TRBV6-5 and TRBJ2-7; the D gene is possibly TRBD2 (5 bases). The V gene lost 7 bases and the J gene lost 4 bases, with 11 bases spanning the gap. CDR3 length: 12 amino acids. Germline CDR1 MNHEY, CDR2 SVGAGI. The CDR3 region is CASIKREYEQYF. In nucleotides, the CDR3 is TGTGCCAGCATCAAAAGGGAGTACGAGCAGTACTTC.

The chain is built from TRBV4-1 and TRBJ2-1, with 12 positions matching TRBD1. Germline CDR1 is MGHRA and CDR2 is YSYEKL. V shed 5 bases, J shed 8 bases, and the junction held 7 bases outside the gene matches. This CDR3 has 15 amino acids. CDR3 bases: TGCGCCAGCAGCACTCCGGGACAGGGGGCGGATGAGCAGTTCTTC. It translates to CASSTPGQGADEQFF.

The chain uses TRBV13 and TRBJ2-1; D gene ambiguous. From germline, CDR1 is PRHDT and CDR2 FYEKMQ (reference sequence). Between the trimmed V and J ends, which lost 3 bases and 10 bases, there was a span of 16 bases. This CDR3 region has 14 residues. In DNA, the CDR3 is TGTGCCAGCAGCTTCTATTCCCCGCCTTTGGAGCAGTTCTTC. This codes for CASSFYSPPLEQFF. Full variable domain (missing parts from reference TRBV13 and TRBJ2-1): AAGVIQSPRHLIKEKRETATLKCYPIPRHDTVYWYQQGPGQDPQFLISFYEKMQSDKGSIPDRFSAQQFSDYHSELNMSSLELGDSALYFCASSFYSPPLEQFFGPGTRLTVL.

This clone was seen a single time. This rearrangement joins TRBV19 to TRBJ1-1, with 7 bases fitting TRBD1. The length of the CDR3 is 17 residues. After removal of 0 bases from V and 1 base from J, the junction contained 8 bases not matched to a gene. CDR1 LNHDA and CDR2 SQIVND come from the germline V gene (reference sequence). The CDR3 region has the DNA TGTGCCAGTAGTATAGATCTACCGAACAGGGGGAACACTGAAGCTTTCTTT. Translating it yields CASSIDLPNRGNTEAFF.

This chain connects TRBV6-6 to TRBJ1-2; possible D gene TRBD1, 6 bases. Germline V gives CDR1 MNHNY, CDR2 SVGAGI (reference sequence). Trimming pared 5 bases from V and 3 bases from J, leaving 13 bases between. The CDR3 runs 14 residues. DNA of the CDR3: TGTGCCAGCAGTACCCCGGGACAAGACTATGGCTACACCTTC. This sequence encodes CASSTPGQDYGYTF.

The chain has TRBV11-2 and TRBJ1-4, with 11 bases lining up with TRBD1. CDR3 length: 15 residues. Per germline, CDR1 SGHAT and CDR2 FQNNGV. The V and J ends lost 5 bases and 7 bases, in that order; junction bases with no gene match: 6. CDR3 protein: CASSPGQGAIEKLFF. The CDR3 nucleotides are TGTGCCAGCAGCCCAGGACAGGGGGCTATTGAAAAACTGTTTTTT.

The chain links TRBV5-1 to TRBJ1-2, with TRBD1 as a possible D gene (6 bases). Germline CDR1 and CDR2: SGHRS and YFSETQ. This CDR3 comprises 16 residues. Between the trimmed V and J ends, which lost 4 bases and 2 bases, there was a span of 18 bases. This CDR3 reads CASSTTPQGRNYGYTF. In DNA, the CDR3 is TGCGCCAGCAGCACCACACCACAGGGCAGGAACTATGGCTACACCTTC.

The chain couples TRBV6-1 to TRBJ1-4, with D uncertain. This CDR3 comprises 13 residues. Trimming took 7 bases from V and 8 from J, leaving 14 bases between them. CDR1 MNHNS and CDR2 SASEGT come from the germline V gene. CDR3 protein: CASKPQDWEKLFF. CDR3 nucleotides: TGTGCCAGCAAACCCCAGGACTGGGAAAAACTGTTTTTT.

This chain links TRBV28 with TRBJ1-1, with a tentative D call TRBD1 (5 bases). The CDR3 contains 12 residues. V was clipped by 5 bases and J by 4 bases, with 8 bases between them. CDR1 is MDHEN, CDR2 SYDVKM, per germline. This CDR3 reads CASSPQGTEAFF. The CDR3 DNA sequence: TGTGCCAGCAGTCCCCAGGGCACTGAAGCTTTCTTT. Full variable domain (missing parts from reference TRBV28 and TRBJ1-1): DVKVTQSSRYLVKRTGEKVFLECVQDMDHENMFWYRQDPGLGLRLIYFSYDVKMKEKGDIPEGYSVSREKKERFSLILESASTNQTSMYLCASSPQGTEAFFGQGTRLTVV.

The chain couples TRBV5-1 to TRBJ2-1; possible D gene TRBD1, 6 bases. V gave up 4 bases and J gave up 0 bases, with 17 bases separating them. This CDR3 region has 17 residues. The germline gives CDR1 SGHRS, CDR2 YFSETQ. The CDR3 DNA reads as TGCGCCAGCAGCCCACGACGGGACACGAGCTCCTACAATGAGCAGTTCTTC. Its translation is CASSPRRDTSSYNEQFF.

This sequence joins TRBV5-1 and TRBJ2-1; 9 nucleotides align to TRBD1. There are 14 residues in the CDR3. J lost 5 bases, V lost 5 bases, and 5 bases had no gene match. CDR1 is SGHRS, CDR2 YFSETQ, per germline. CDR3 in amino acids: CASRAGTGNNEQFF. The CDR3 region has the DNA TGCGCCAGCAGAGCCGGGACAGGGAACAATGAGCAGTTCTTC. The full variable domain, its missing parts supplied by reference TRBV5-1 and TRBJ2-1, is KAGVTQTPRYLIKTRGQQVTLSCSPISGHRSVSWYQQTPGQGLQFLFEYFSETQRNKGNFPGRFSGRQFSNSRSEMNVSTLELGDSALYLCASRAGTGNNEQFFGPGTRLTVL.

V gene TRBV4-1 combines with J gene TRBJ1-2; D perhaps matches TRBD1 (5 bases). The CDR3 sequence is 14 residues long. From germline, CDR1 is MGHRA and CDR2 YSYEKL. Trimming cost V 4 bases and J 4 bases, with 13 bases left between them. CDR3 sequence (DNA): TGCGCCAGCAGCCCGGGGGGTATCCGCTATGGCTACACCTTC. Translated, it gives CASSPGGIRYGYTF.

This chain uses TRBV15 with TRBJ1-4; unclear D gene. Trimming shortened V by 1 base and J by 4 bases, and 13 bases separated the two germline ends. This CDR3 region has 16 residues. Germline V gives CDR1 LNHNV, CDR2 YYDKDF (reference sequence). CDR3 region: CATSRVGSGNNEKLFF. In nucleotides, the CDR3 is TGTGCCACCAGCAGAGTAGGATCGGGAAATAATGAAAAACTGTTTTTT.

For the CDR3, the DNA is TGTGCCATCAGTGAGTCCACTAGCGGGGGCCACCAAGAAGGCCAGTACTTC. Protein sequence: CAISESTSGGHQEGQYF. The rearrangement joins TRBV10-3 to TRBJ2-5; the match to TRBD2 covers 11 bases. Germline assignment: CDR1 ENHRY and CDR2 SYGVKD. J was trimmed by 10 bases and V by 0 bases; bases with no gene match: 13. The CDR3 totals 17 residues.

The rearrangement joins TRBV5-1 to TRBJ2-7; 13 nucleotides line up with TRBD2. V lost 0 bases, J lost 3 bases, and 27 bases stayed unmatched. CDR3 size: 24 residues. CDR1 is SGHRS, CDR2 YFSETQ, per germline. CDR3: CASSLVAGDELGGTSGKGLYEQYF. Written as DNA, the CDR3 is TGCGCCAGCAGCTTGGTTGCCGGGGACGAGCTCGGTGGGACTAGCGGGAAAGGCCTCTACGAGCAGTACTTC.

The gene calls are TRBV7-3 and TRBJ2-1; 9 bases are a match to TRBD2. CDR1 and CDR2 from the germline V gene are SGHTA and FQGTGA. The junction had 1 base not matched to a gene; V was cut back by 5 bases and J by 2 bases. The CDR3 has 14 residues. DNA of the CDR3: TGTGCCAGCAGCCGGACTAGCGCCTACAATGAGCAGTTCTTC. Translating it yields CASSRTSAYNEQFF.

The chain carries TRBV5-4 and TRBJ2-5; D is perhaps TRBD1 (6 bases). The V end was cut by 0 bases, the J end by 5 bases, with 14 bases between. The CDR3 is made up of 15 amino acids. Germline CDR1 and CDR2: SGHNT and YYREEE (reference sequence). The CDR3 region is CASSLGGQLPETQYF. In nucleotides, the CDR3 is TGTGCCAGCAGCTTGGGGGGGCAGCTCCCCGAGACCCAGTACTTC.

The genes are TRBV6-6 and TRBJ2-6; D ambiguous. The CDR3 loop spans 15 amino acids. CDR1 is MNHNY, CDR2 SVGAGI, per germline (reference sequence). Trimming took off 6 bases at V and 0 bases at J, with 9 bases between the two ends. Here the CDR3 reads CASSLMSSGANVLTF. Here the CDR3 DNA reads TGTGCCAGCAGCCTGATGAGCTCTGGGGCCAACGTCCTGACTTTC.

This chain joins TRBV3-1 (or the pseudogene TRBV3-2) and TRBJ1-4; no clear D. V lost 1 base, J lost 5 bases, and 5 bases lay in between. Germline V CDR1 and CDR2: LGHDT, YNNKEL (reference sequence). The CDR3 extends over 13 amino acids. DNA of the CDR3: TGTGCCAGCAGCCAAGTCCTAAATGAAAAACTGTTTTTT. This gives the protein CASSQVLNEKLFF.

The rearrangement links TRBV5-1 to TRBJ2-5; TRBD1 aligns across 8 bases. Germline V gene data show CDR1 as SGHRS and CDR2 as YFSETQ. The CDR3 length is 16 residues. J lost 4 bases, V lost 0 bases, and 8 bases had no gene match. The chain's CDR3 is CASSLVRQGKGETQYF. In nucleotides, the CDR3 is TGCGCCAGCAGCTTGGTTCGACAGGGGAAGGGAGAGACCCAGTACTTC. Looking up the rest from reference TRBV5-1 and TRBJ2-5 gives the full variable domain: KAGVTQTPRYLIKTRGQQVTLSCSPISGHRSVSWYQQTPGQGLQFLFEYFSETQRNKGNFPGRFSGRQFSNSRSEMNVSTLELGDSALYLCASSLVRQGKGETQYFGPGTRLLVL.

The chain recombines TRBV15 with TRBJ2-7; TRBD2 agrees at 7 bases. Losses at the gene ends were 3 bases for V and 0 bases for J; bases not matched to a gene: 5. Germline CDR1 LNHNV, CDR2 YYDKDF (reference sequence). CDR3 length: 15 residues. DNA for the CDR3: TGTGCCACCAGCAGGTCTAGCGGAGACTCCTACGAGCAGTACTTC. Protein: CATSRSSGDSYEQYF.

The chain carries TRBV5-1 and TRBJ1-2; 12 nucleotides match TRBD1. Germline V gene data show CDR1 as SGHRS and CDR2 as YFSETQ. The CDR3 length is 15 residues. Losses at the gene ends were 4 bases for V and 4 bases for J; bases not matched to a gene: 5. The CDR3 DNA sequence: TGCGCCAGCAGCCCAGGGACAGGGGGCAGCTATGGCTACACCTTC. It yields the protein CASSPGTGGSYGYTF.

The chain is built from TRBV19 and TRBJ2-5; no firm D call. V lost 6 bases and J 5 bases, leaving 7 bases between the germline ends. CDR1 is LNHDA, CDR2 SQIVND, per germline (reference sequence). CDR3 size: 11 residues. The CDR3 spells CASSYRETQYF. CDR3 bases: TGTGCCAGTAGCTACCGGGAGACCCAGTACTTC. Filled out from reference TRBV19 and TRBJ2-5, the complete variable domain reads DGGITQSPKYLFRKEGQNVTLSCEQNLNHDAMYWYRQDPGQGLRLIYYSQIVNDFQKGDIAEGYSVSREKKESFPLTVTSAQKNPTAFYLCASSYRETQYFGPGTRLLVL.

The chain recombines TRBV6-5 with TRBJ1-2; 9 bases match TRBD1. J gave up 4 bases and V 6 bases, and 9 bases lay outside the gene matches. Germline-derived CDR1 and CDR2 are MNHEY and SVGAGI. There are 15 residues in the CDR3. CDR3 in DNA: TGTGCCAGCAGATTACAGGGGGCACTGGGCTATGGCTACACCTTC. Translating it yields CASRLQGALGYGYTF.

The chain links TRBV6-5 to TRBJ2-7; possibly TRBD1 for D (5 bases). Germline V gene lookup returns CDR1 MNHEY and CDR2 SVGAGI. The germline V and J ends were trimmed by 10 bases and 2 bases, with 15 bases remaining between them. The CDR3 is 13 amino acids. The CDR3 reads CAIQTGRTYEQYF. The CDR3 region has the DNA TGTGCCATCCAAACAGGACGCACCTACGAGCAGTACTTC.

The CDR3 is CSASLHRKDYGNTIYF. CDR3 nucleotides: TGCAGTGCTAGTTTGCACCGAAAAGACTATGGAAACACCATATATTTT. This sequence joins TRBV20-1 and TRBJ1-3; D not certain. The CDR3 is made up of 16 amino acids. CDR1 is DFQATT and CDR2 is SNEGSKA in the germline V gene (reference sequence). Trimming shortened V by 3 bases and J by 3 bases, and 18 bases separated the two germline ends.